These 19 T cell receptor beta chains were all obtained from the same sample, sequenced in a study of beta chain features in type 1 diabetes. The study's findings and limits: Type 1 diabetes patients had TCRB CDR3s that were shorter (moderately but significantly so) in all four CD4+ subsets.

Antigens of these TCRs are unknown. Expressed TCRB transcripts were sequenced because the isolated RNA had all been reverse transcribed beforehand. Repertoires were generated with immunoSEQ multiplex PCR, while TCRdb's copy carries only in-frame clones and drops some. The sample contains around 150,000 clones, just over 8% of which appear only once. The sample comprised central memory CD4+ T cells from blood. The receptors here all came from a woman aged 18-30 years with type 1 diabetes.

The chain couples TRBV7-2 to TRBJ2-1; tentatively, D is TRBD1 (5 bases). CDR1 is SGHTA and CDR2 is FQGNSA in the germline V gene. This CDR3 is 15 amino acids long. V lost 3 bases, J lost 4 bases, and 13 bases lay in between. CDR3 DNA: TGTGCCAGCAGCTTTGGGGCCTCTTCTTACAATGAGCAGTTCTTC. Its translation: CASSFGASSYNEQFF.

In DNA, the CDR3 is TGTGCCAGCCGGGAGGGCAGTGGTATCGACGAGCAGTACTTC. Amino acids: CASREGSGIDEQYF. This chain connects TRBV18 to TRBJ2-7, with 8 bases identical to TRBD2. Per the germline V gene, CDR1 is KGHSH and CDR2 is LQKENI. Unmatched junction bases numbered 11, after V lost 8 bases and J lost 5 bases. The CDR3 runs to 14 residues.

The count of this clone is one. The J gene is TRBJ1-1, the V gene TRBV5-1; D is possibly TRBD1 (6 bases). CDR1 is SGHRS and CDR2 is YFSETQ in the germline V gene. Trimming shortened V by 3 bases and J by 6 bases, and 15 bases separated the two germline ends. This CDR3 region has 14 residues. The CDR3 here is CASSSTGFSSEAFF. CDR3 nucleotide sequence: TGCGCCAGCAGCTCTACAGGGTTTAGCTCTGAAGCTTTCTTT.

V gene TRBV2 combines with J gene TRBJ2-1; D might be TRBD2 (6 bases). This CDR3 region has 14 residues. CDR1 SNHLY and CDR2 FYNNEI come from the germline V gene. The V gene lost 7 bases and the J gene lost 8 bases, with 18 bases spanning the gap. The CDR3 DNA follows: TGTGCCAGCATAGTCGGGACTCCATACGATGAGCAGTTCTTC. Translated: CASIVGTPYDEQFF.

The chain uses TRBV4-3 and TRBJ2-6; 8 bases are a match to TRBD1. The CDR3 spans 16 residues. Germline trimming cut 1 base from V and 3 bases from J; bases unmatched to any gene: 2. From germline, CDR1 is LGHNA and CDR2 YSLEER. As DNA, the CDR3 is TGCGCCAGCAGCCAAGCGACAGGGGATGGGGCCAACGTCCTGACTTTC. It yields the protein CASSQATGDGANVLTF.

The V call is TRBV2, the J call TRBJ1-2; possible D gene TRBD1, 6 bases. CDR1 and CDR2 (germline): SNHLY, FYNNEI. The CDR3 spans 14 residues. Deletions cut 7 bases from V and 5 bases from J, with 17 bases between. The CDR3 nucleotides read TGTGCCAGCACCCCTGGACAGCTCCAATATGGCTACACCTTC. As protein: CASTPGQLQYGYTF.

This clone has only a few counts. The V call is TRBV6-6, the J call TRBJ1-5; 7 nucleotides match TRBD1. J gave up 6 bases and V 4 bases, and 6 bases lay outside the gene matches. This CDR3 has 14 residues. Germline V gives CDR1 MNHNY, CDR2 SVGAGI (reference sequence). CDR3 DNA sequence: TGTGCCAGCAGTTCTCAGGGGGAAAGTCAGCCCCAGCATTTT. Encoded protein: CASSSQGESQPQHF.

The chain combines TRBV6-4 with TRBJ2-1, with 7 bases matching TRBD2. The CDR3 is 14 residues long. Trimming at V came to 5 bases and at J to 4 bases, leaving 5 bases not matched to a gene. Germline V gene data show CDR1 as MRHNA and CDR2 as SNTAGT. CDR3 DNA: TGTGCCAGCAGTCCTAGCGGCCCATACAATGAGCAGTTCTTC. Translated: CASSPSGPYNEQFF.

The V call is TRBV2, the J call TRBJ2-1, with TRBD2 identical over 8 bases. Looked up from germline, CDR1 is SNHLY and CDR2 is FYNNEI. J gave up 11 bases and V 8 bases, and 8 bases lay outside the gene matches. The length of the CDR3 is 12 residues. The DNA for the CDR3 is TGTGCCAGCTCTAGCGGGTCTCGCCAGCAGTTCTTC. The encoded protein is CASSSGSRQQFF. Based on the CDR3 plus reference TRBV2 and TRBJ2-1, the full variable domain is EPEVTQTPSHQVTQMGQEVILRCVPISNHLYFYWYRQILGQKVEFLVSFYNNEISEKSEIFDDQFSVERPDGSNFTLKIRSTKLEDSAMYFCASSSGSRQQFFGPGTRLTVL.

The table lists this clone with a few counts. The J gene is TRBJ2-3, the V gene TRBV14; possible D gene TRBD2, 5 bases. Deletions cut 2 bases from V and 7 bases from J, with 19 bases between. The CDR3 length is 16 residues. CDR1 and CDR2 (germline): SGHDN, FVKESK. CDR3 region: CASSQPPARGPNTQYF. In DNA, the CDR3 is TGTGCCAGCAGCCAACCTCCGGCGAGAGGGCCTAATACGCAGTATTTT. Full variable domain (remainder filled in from reference TRBV14 and TRBJ2-3): EAGVTQFPSHSVIEKGQTVTLRCDPISGHDNLYWYRRVMGKEIKFLLHFVKESKQDESGMPNNRFLAERTGGTYSTLKVQPAELEDSGVYFCASSQPPARGPNTQYFGPGTRLTVL.

This clone was detected a few times. The chain recombines TRBV7-9 with TRBJ2-7; maybe TRBD1 (6 bases). CDR1 is SEHNR and CDR2 is FQNEAQ in the germline V gene (reference sequence). The V end was cut by 5 bases, the J end by 3 bases, with 11 bases between. This CDR3 contains 13 residues. CDR3 in DNA: TGTGCCAGCAGCCGGGACACCCACTACGAGCAGTACTTC. Protein product: CASSRDTHYEQYF.

The J gene is TRBJ2-3, the V gene TRBV5-1; tentative D call: TRBD2 (6 bases). CDR1 and CDR2 (germline): SGHRS, YFSETQ. The CDR3 sequence is 15 residues long. Trimming left V 4 bases short and J 4 bases short, with 16 bases between. CDR3 residues: CASSPPSGSADTQYF. The CDR3 DNA reads TGCGCCAGCAGCCCACCCAGCGGGTCGGCAGATACGCAGTATTTT.

The gene calls are TRBV6-5 and TRBJ2-7; 8 nucleotides align to TRBD2. The CDR3 spans 13 residues. J lost 5 bases, V lost 7 bases, and 7 bases had no gene match. The germline gives CDR1 MNHEY, CDR2 SVGAGI. The DNA for the CDR3 is TGTGCCAGCACCCCCCCAGCGGGAGACGAGCAGTACTTC. It translates to CASTPPAGDEQYF.

In its sample, this clone was seen a few times. J is TRBJ1-2 and V is TRBV7-2; TRBD1 might be the D (6 bases). V was shortened by 5 bases and J by 0 bases, with 13 bases between the two germline ends. Germline V gene data show CDR1 as SGHTA and CDR2 as FQGNSA. This CDR3 comprises 15 residues. In DNA, the CDR3 is TGTGCCAGCAGCCTCAAGGGGGGGCCTAACTATGGCTACACCTTC. It encodes CASSLKGGPNYGYTF.

This clone was observed a handful of times. The rearrangement uses TRBV9 and TRBJ1-3; TRBD1 aligns across 8 bases. Germline-derived CDR1 and CDR2 are SGDLS and YYNGEE. The CDR3 runs 17 residues. Losses at the gene ends were 0 bases for V and 0 bases for J; bases not matched to a gene: 5. The CDR3 sequence: CASSVVDRGYSGNTIYF. The CDR3 coding sequence is TGTGCCAGCAGCGTAGTCGACAGGGGCTACTCTGGAAACACCATATATTTT. Together with reference TRBV9 and TRBJ1-3, the CDR3 gives the full variable domain: DSGVTQTPKHLITATGQRVTLRCSPRSGDLSVYWYQQSLDQGLQFLIQYYNGEERAKGNILERFSAQQFPDLHSELNLSSLELGDSALYFCASSVVDRGYSGNTIYFGEGSWLTVV.

The chain has TRBV7-2 and TRBJ2-1, with D uncertain. CDR3 size: 13 residues. The V and J ends lost 6 bases and 5 bases respectively, with 11 bases between them. Germline V CDR1 and CDR2: SGHTA, FQGNSA. The CDR3 DNA follows: TGTGCCAGCAGTGGGCAGGTCCACAATGAGCAGTTCTTC. Encoded protein: CASSGQVHNEQFF.

This clone was detected a few times. The J gene is TRBJ1-2, the V gene TRBV4-3, with TRBD1 as a possible D gene (5 bases). Per germline, CDR1 LGHNA and CDR2 YSLEER. The ends were cut back, 0 bases at V and 11 bases at J, with 13 bases in the middle. CDR3 length equals 13 residues. CDR3 region: CASSQDRSRAYTF. DNA for the CDR3: TGCGCCAGCAGCCAAGATCGATCCAGGGCATACACCTTC.

The J gene is TRBJ1-1, the V gene TRBV14; the D is unclear. The CDR3 length is 14 residues. Trimming cost V 0 bases and J 1 base, with 6 bases left between them. Looked up from germline, CDR1 is SGHDN and CDR2 is FVKESK. The CDR3 loop reads CASSQETRNTEAFF. The CDR3 DNA sequence: TGTGCCAGCAGCCAAGAGACACGGAACACTGAAGCTTTCTTT.

This chain joins TRBV11-3 and TRBJ2-5; 8 bases match TRBD2. Germline V gene data show CDR1 as SGHNT and CDR2 as YENEEA. After removal of 8 bases from V and 3 bases from J, the junction contained 8 bases not matched to a gene. CDR3 length: 14 residues. The DNA of the CDR3 is TGTGCCAGCCCCCAGTGGCGGGGGGAAGAGACCCAGTACTTC. This gives the protein CASPQWRGEETQYF.